This TCR beta chain was sequenced for a study of cytomegalovirus exposure and HLA in healthy donors (dated by TCRdb to about 2017). The study in broad terms: An earlier analysis of approximately 550 of the donors reported more than 250 Gb of sequence data and some 120 million unique TCR beta sequences from some 180 million T cells. Approximately 300 gigabases of sequencing data and around 90 million unique TCR sequences made up an early release that covered 500 to 700 HLA-typed donors. The genetic ancestry cluster associated with self-reported Caucasian donors included roughly four fifths of the 300 to 450 genotyped donors. The study was designed to test whether signatures of past pathogen exposure could be identified by cataloging public T cell receptors. The study profiled the T cell repertoires of hundreds of subjects by immunosequencing and related them to cytomegalovirus serostatus. Along with the approximately 700-subject first cohort, a separate validation cohort of about 110 different subjects was used. High-throughput TCR immunosequencing, statistical association of individual TCRs with disease status, and machine learning were combined to predict cytomegalovirus infection status. A later analysis re-examined previously published TCR beta repertoires from more than 600 donors and added high-resolution HLA genotyping to investigate patterns of TCR occurrence. In the later analysis, no new phenotypic data were used to find candidate immune exposures; instead, reliance was placed on TCR beta sequences and their occurrence across donors. In an earlier analysis of over 550 of the donors, high-throughput TCR beta sequencing was used to judge whether each TCR beta V gene segment behaved as functional or pseudogenic. Donor age, sex, ethnicity and CMV serostatus were collected together with the repertoire data. Genome-wide SNP genotypes for about three fifths of the roughly 670 donors were used in a later genetic analysis, which treated that subset as a discovery cohort. All discovery cohort repertoires had been generated on a single sequencing platform. Class I and class II HLA loci were covered by the typing at four-digit resolution. Typing coverage varied by locus: about 620-630 donors for A, B, C, DRB1 and DQB1; approximately 500 for DQA1; around 570 for DPA1; 450 to 480 for DPB1. A handful of DR-DQ haplotypes were handled as single units for association and clustering because linkage in the cohort was strong. Among some 410 genotyped donors of the cohort, an average of roughly 230,000 unique TCR beta nucleotide sequences was sequenced per donor, of which about 19% were non-productive. Summary of the overall study and its limitations: In a later analysis, about 16,000 TCR beta sequences were associated with specific HLA alleles at a false discovery rate of 0.05. For the cohort, immune exposure information was limited to CMV serostatus. The classifier was reported to diagnose cytomegalovirus status with high specificity and sensitivity in both the original cohort and the validation cohort. A total of fewer than 200 TCR beta chains were listed by the study as associated with cytomegalovirus. Because HLA typing was missing for some donors at each locus, association tests included only the typed subset. The authors suggested that the approach could potentially be extended to other disease states and immunological phenotypes. In vitro tests confirmed that three of the cytomegalovirus-associated TCR beta chains recognize cytomegalovirus antigens. This cohort had only TCR beta chains sequenced, and the lack of alpha or paired-chain data limited which features could be detected. Some IMGT-functional V segments, including TRBV6-2 and TRBV6-3, could not be distinguished by the 87-base-pair reads and were therefore excluded. V-gene and J-gene trimming of TCR beta chains was associated with a missense DCLRE1C variant in a later genetic analysis, and the association was replicated in an independent cohort. A further reported finding was that TCR beta sequences accurately predicted the HLA-A and HLA-B alleles for most subjects in the first cohort. In a later analysis, most CMV-associated TCR beta chains were found to appear HLA-restricted, with HLA associations seemingly driven largely by CMV exposure. According to a later analysis, TCR association rates differed among HLA loci, with DRB1 alleles showing the most associated TCRs and HLA-C alleles showing the fewest. When HLA alleles, especially DR and DQ, strongly co-occurred, TCR associations were difficult to assign to individual alleles. In a later analysis, HLA-associated TCR beta chains showed more clonal expansion and lower generation probabilities than non-associated chains that were equally common. In an earlier analysis of around 500 of the donors, most TCR beta V segments appeared in productive rearrangements about 87% or about 30% of the time, broadly matching IMGT annotations. Sequencing depth was assumed to be roughly uniform across donors in the presence/absence analyses, though that assumption may not hold. Seventeen rarely observed V segments, including chromosome 9 orphons, were excluded from the earlier analysis of 550 to 700 of the donors because counts were too low. A group of highly shared sequence variants was considered likely to be a technical artifact of the sequencing pipeline. According to a later genetic analysis, donors in an Asian-associated ancestry cluster had fewer N-insertions in productive TCRs than the approximately 690-donor mean. According to a later analysis, parvovirus B19, influenza, CMV and Epstein-Barr virus appeared linked to several top co-occurrence clusters. Most TCR sequences were observed very rarely across donors, whereas some public TCRs were present in many individuals. Correlated functional status among segregating V segments might be attributable to linkage disequilibrium, but an unknown experimental factor could not be ruled out.

The germline V gene sets CDR1 to KGHSH and CDR2 to LQKENI. Trimming at the junction amounts to 2 bases on V and 4 bases on J, and the germline ends lie 16 bases apart. The CDR3 measures 16 amino acids from cysteine to phenylalanine. Only the CDR3 portion is preserved as DNA: 48 bases, with reading frame beginning at the first base. The cohort was made up of roughly 670 healthy bone marrow donors. At the time of sampling, all cohort members were nominally healthy, though unrecorded immune exposures were likely present. The donor tested CMV seropositive, placing the donor among the 289 seropositive members of the cohort. Each donor provided a peripheral blood sample, and peripheral blood mononuclear cells were used for TCR beta sequencing. The Qiagen DNeasy Blood Extraction Kit was used to extract genomic DNA from the blood cell samples. Preparation of the library involved the immunoSEQ multiplex PCR assay. For the multiplex PCR, a mixture combining 60 forward primers for TCR Vbeta segments and 13 reverse primers for TCR Jbeta segments was used. The CDR3 region of rearranged TCR beta genes was amplified from genomic DNA by a multiplex PCR assay. The Illumina HiSeq System was used to sequence the amplified TCR beta libraries as 87-base-pair reads. On the study's bioinformatics: A later analysis counted 65 million to 90 million unique TCR beta chains across the roughly 700 repertoires, and around 9.9 million of these chains were shared by at least two donors. Raw reads were error-corrected and collapsed into unique sequences with a nearest-neighbor algorithm that merged closely related sequences to remove PCR and sequencing errors. To assign V, D and J gene segments, CDR3 sequences were aligned to IMGT reference sequences. Each retained sequence needed at least a six-nucleotide match to both a V gene segment and a J gene segment. Rearrangements were classified as productive when the CDR3 lacked stop codons and remained in frame with V and J, and all other rearrangements were classified as non-productive. Following IMGT convention, CDR3 was defined as the stretch from the second conserved V-encoded cysteine up to the conserved J-encoded phenylalanine. The earlier analysis of approximately 590 of the donors excluded any sequence lacking an unambiguous match to a single V gene segment. In an earlier analysis of several hundred of the donors, V segments were called functional above 56.7% productive rearrangements and were called segregating when the between-donor standard deviation exceeded 5%. A statistical classification framework was built for diagnosing cytomegalovirus status from the catalog of TCR beta chain sequences. In a later analysis, V and J genes were assigned by comparing TCR nucleotide sequences against IMGT/GENE-DB human TR gene sequences. Using the TCRdist pipeline, a later analysis assigned CDR3 sequences along with most-parsimonious VDJ recombination scenarios. In a later analysis, every TCR beta chain was defined by the combination of its CDR3 amino acid sequence and its V-gene family, and reads without a unique V-gene family were dropped. A later analysis removed 592 highly shared, low-generation-probability nucleotide sequences to deal with suspected cross-contamination and a sequencing artifact. In a later analysis, a clonal expansion index for each public chain was calculated from normalized within-repertoire ranks of inferred template counts. Generation probabilities in a later analysis came from a VDJ recombination model fitted to out-of-frame rearrangements, and those results were checked against IGoR. In a later analysis, TCR-TCR, TCR-HLA and TCR-CMV co-occurrence was scored with hypergeometric tests, and a repertoire-size bias correction was applied to TCR pairs. In a later analysis, false discovery rates were estimated by permuting HLA or CMV assignments 20 times. In a later analysis, co-occurring TCRs were grouped using DBSCAN, with TCRdist sequence similarity added in when clustering inside HLA-allele-positive subsets. Repertoires with fewer than 30,000 or more than 120,000 public chains were left out of co-occurrence clustering, as were about 5 repertoires with anomalous nucleotide sharing. TCRdb re-hosts the immuneACCESS table, in-frame sequences only. Its copies lack some clones; in the studies checked, an unresolved V gene accounts for under half of them, and the cause for the rest is not known. V, J and clone size are taken as reported in that table, and D and trimming were inferred from the DNA itself. A total of some 150,000 clones appear in this sample, around three quarters of them only once. The ten largest clones capture more than 3.5% of the sample.

In the case of this clone: The target of this receptor is not known. It has no much larger one-base neighbor in the sample; base qualities were not kept.

This chain is built from TRBV18 and TRBJ2-3; a weak D assignment points to TRBD2 (6 bases agree). This clonotype originated in a man aged 30 to 39 in good health and CMV-seropositive. The sequenced sample was PBMCs. The DNA sequence is TGTGCCAGCTCACCAGGGAACCAGGCGGGACCAGATACGCAGTATTTT. Its protein is CASSPGNQAGPDTQYF.